One and the same sample provided the 21 T cell receptor beta chains below, sequenced in a study of human T cells and chemical hapten exposure. The time point denotes: pre-sensitization, week 0. Treatment given: therapeutic diphenylcyclopropenone sensitization with weekly scalp DPC. TCRdb recomputed calls from the RACE reads with MiXCR, one row per CDR3 protein. There are approximately 180,000 distinct CDR3 sequences in the sample; approximately 29% occur only once, and less than 3% lies in the top ten. The sequencing here drew on whole blood, taken in connection with sensitization to the hapten diphenylcyclopropenone (DPC). The receptor source for this set is a woman younger than 45 with alopecia areata. Some clones in this sample may be carry-over from other donors' samples.

V gene TRBV20-1 combines with J gene TRBJ2-5; the D gene could be TRBD1 or TRBD2 (6 bases each). The ends were cut back, 4 bases at V and 4 bases at J, with 10 bases in the middle. Germline loops: CDR1 DFQATT, CDR2 SNEGSKA (reference sequence). The CDR3 length is 12 residues. The CDR3 loop reads CSAIGGLETQYF. In nucleotides, the CDR3 is TGCAGTGCTATAGGGGGGTTAGAGACCCAGTACTTC.

This clonotype was found a few times. The genes are TRBV28 and TRBJ2-7; D gene ambiguous. Germline CDR1 is MDHEN and CDR2 is SYDVKM. V lost 2 bases and J 1 base, leaving 12 bases between the germline ends. The CDR3 is 15 amino acids. Here the CDR3 reads CASSLVGSLSYEQYF. CDR3 nucleotides: TGTGCCAGCAGTTTAGTGGGCAGCTTATCCTACGAGCAGTACTTC.

This chain links TRBV10-3 with TRBJ2-7, with a weak D call TRBD1 (5 bases). Germline V gene data show CDR1 as ENHRY and CDR2 as SYGVKD. The CDR3 totals 14 residues. The V gene lost 5 bases and the J gene lost 6 bases, with 17 bases spanning the gap. This chain's CDR3 is CAISNHQGKGEQYF. DNA for the CDR3: TGTGCCATCAGTAACCACCAGGGAAAGGGCGAGCAGTACTTC.

The chain carries TRBV5-1 and TRBJ2-1; 8 bases align to TRBD2. Germline loops: CDR1 SGHRS, CDR2 YFSETQ. This CDR3 has 15 residues. The J segment lost 8 bases and the V segment lost 6 bases, leaving 13 bases of the junction unmatched. CDR3: CASKEGLGDIDEQFF. The CDR3 region has the DNA TGCGCCAGCAAAGAGGGACTAGGGGATATAGATGAGCAGTTCTTC.

The chain uses TRBV6-1 and TRBJ2-7, with D perhaps matching TRBD1 or TRBD2 (6 bases each). Germline-derived CDR1 and CDR2 are MNHNS and SASEGT. The CDR3 has 15 amino acids. V was clipped by 7 bases and J by 4 bases, with 20 bases between them. The CDR3 protein is CASIESGGLAYEQYF. CDR3 DNA sequence: TGTGCCAGCATCGAAAGTGGGGGGCTAGCGTACGAGCAGTACTTC.

This clonotype turned up a few times. The rearrangement joins TRBV9 to TRBJ2-7; D is uncertain. This CDR3 comprises 14 residues. V was clipped by 0 bases and J by 2 bases, with 9 bases between them. Germline loops: CDR1 SGDLS, CDR2 YYNGEE. The CDR3 region is CASSVDPTAYEQYF. For the CDR3, the DNA is TGTGCCAGCAGCGTAGACCCGACCGCCTACGAGCAGTACTTC.

The chain uses TRBV29-1 and TRBJ1-1; 7 nucleotides align to TRBD1. In germline, CDR1 is SQVTM, CDR2 ANQGSEA. This CDR3 comprises 13 residues. The trim removed 7 bases at V and 0 bases at J, leaving 5 bases unmatched. The CDR3 is CSGSTGLNTEAFF. The CDR3 DNA sequence: TGCAGCGGCTCGACAGGGCTGAACACTGAAGCTTTCTTT.

This clonotype has a handful of counts. This sequence joins TRBV20-1 and TRBJ1-2; D perhaps matches TRBD1 (6 bases). The CDR3 runs 15 residues. Trimming removed 1 base from V and 2 bases from J, with 14 bases in between. Per germline, CDR1 DFQATT and CDR2 SNEGSKA (reference sequence). The CDR3 DNA reads as TGCAGTGCTAGAGCTACCGGGACACAAAACTATGGCTACACCTTC. Translated: CSARATGTQNYGYTF.

This clonotype has a handful of counts. This rearrangement joins TRBV7-9 to TRBJ1-4; D might be TRBD1 (5 bases). Germline V gives CDR1 SEHNR, CDR2 FQNEAQ (reference sequence). This CDR3 spans 16 amino acids. Between the trimmed V and J ends, which lost 4 bases and 0 bases, there was a span of 12 bases. CDR3 DNA sequence: TGTGCCAGCAGCTCGGGGGACCGGACAACTAATGAAAAACTGTTTTTT. Its protein product is CASSSGDRTTNEKLFF.

This clonotype occurred a few times. The chain couples TRBV6-2 or TRBV6-3 to TRBJ1-6; 7 bases agree with TRBD1. Trimming removed 4 bases from V and 10 bases from J; junction bases left unmatched: 10. Germline-derived CDR1 and CDR2 are MNHEY and SVGEGT. This CDR3 is built from 15 residues. The CDR3 DNA is TGTGCCAGCAGTTCGACCGGGACAGAAAGATCACCCCTCCACTTT. Its protein is CASSSTGTERSPLHF.

V gene TRBV10-3 combines with J gene TRBJ1-1, with 7 bases that match TRBD1. The germline CDR1 and CDR2 sequences are ENHRY and SYGVKD. This CDR3 comprises 13 residues. J was trimmed by 3 bases and V by 6 bases; bases with no gene match: 4. CDR3 sequence: CAIRDDRDTEAFF. DNA of the CDR3: TGTGCCATCAGGGATGACAGGGACACTGAAGCTTTCTTT.

This chain uses TRBV7-9 with TRBJ1-6; D gene unclear. V was clipped by 5 bases and J by 16 bases, with 12 bases between them. Germline V gives CDR1 SEHNR, CDR2 FQNEAQ (reference sequence). The CDR3 is made up of 11 amino acids. The CDR3, as DNA: TGTGCCAGCAGCCAGTCGGCAGGTCTCCACTTT. Translating gives CASSQSAGLHF.

This clonotype turned up a few times. The rearrangement uses TRBV7-2 and TRBJ2-7; 7 nucleotides agree with TRBD2. Germline V gene data show CDR1 as SGHTA and CDR2 as FQGNSA. The length of the CDR3 is 12 residues. V was pared by 0 bases and J by 7 bases, with 0 bases of the junction left unmatched. CDR3 region: CASSLAGLEQYF. CDR3 DNA sequence: TGTGCCAGCAGCTTAGCGGGACTAGAGCAGTACTTC. Full variable domain (rest looked up from reference TRBV7-2 and TRBJ2-7): GAGVSQSPSNKVTEKGKDVELRCDPISGHTALYWYRQSLGQGLEFLIYFQGNSAPDKSGLPSDRFSAERTGGSVSTLTIQRTQQEDSAVYLCASSLAGLEQYFGPGTRLTVT.

This clonotype came up many times. This chain links TRBV29-1 with TRBJ2-1; 10 nucleotides align to TRBD1. Germline CDR1 is SQVTM and CDR2 is ANQGSEA. With V trimmed by 0 bases and J by 4 bases, 12 bases remained unmatched. There are 18 residues in the CDR3. The CDR3 sequence is CSVEDLWTGGRAYNEQFF. As DNA, the CDR3 is TGCAGCGTTGAAGATCTTTGGACAGGGGGTCGGGCTTACAATGAGCAGTTCTTC.

This clonotype was seen a few times. This chain links TRBV5-1 with TRBJ1-5, with D possibly TRBD1 on 6 matching bases. Germline CDR1 SGHRS, CDR2 YFSETQ. This CDR3 spans 14 amino acids. Deletions cut 3 bases from V and 5 bases from J, with 12 bases between. CDR3 residues: CASSSGQPDQPQHF. The CDR3, as DNA: TGCGCCAGCAGCTCCGGACAGCCCGATCAGCCCCAGCATTTT.

This clonotype was observed many times. This chain uses TRBV2 with TRBJ2-1; D gene ambiguous. Trimming cost V 8 bases and J 8 bases, with 10 bases left between them. Germline CDR1 and CDR2: SNHLY and FYNNEI. The CDR3 runs 11 residues. The CDR3 region has the DNA TGTGCCAGCGCGGCCAGCCATGAGCAGTTCTTC. It yields the protein CASAASHEQFF.

This clonotype appeared a few times. The chain links TRBV4-2 to TRBJ2-1, with D perhaps TRBD1 or TRBD2 (5 bases each). V dropped 4 bases and J dropped 9 bases, with 13 bases sitting between them. The CDR3 extends over 13 amino acids. Looked up from germline, CDR1 is LGHNA and CDR2 is YNFKEQ. CDR3 region: CASSPTRGGEQFF. Written as DNA, the CDR3 is TGTGCCAGCAGCCCTACTAGGGGCGGTGAGCAGTTCTTC.

V usage is TRBV29-1 and J usage is TRBJ2-1, with 8 positions matching TRBD2. Trimming removed 1 base from V and 7 bases from J; junction bases left unmatched: 9. CDR1 is SQVTM and CDR2 is ANQGSEA in the germline V gene. The CDR3 has 15 residues. CDR3 sequence: CSVEGSSGGLNEQFF. The CDR3 DNA reads TGCAGCGTTGAAGGATCGTCGGGGGGGCTTAATGAGCAGTTCTTC.

V gene TRBV2 combines with J gene TRBJ2-3, with D hard to call. CDR1 is SNHLY and CDR2 is FYNNEI in the germline V gene. V was pared by 1 base and J by 1 base, with 9 bases between. The CDR3 loop spans 15 amino acids. CDR3 loop: CASSEGPGRTDTQYF. The CDR3 DNA is TGTGCCAGCAGTGAAGGGCCGGGCCGCACAGATACGCAGTATTTT.

The chain combines TRBV28 with TRBJ1-1; D not resolved. Trimming removed 7 bases from V and 3 bases from J, with 6 bases in between. This CDR3 is built from 11 residues. CDR1 is MDHEN and CDR2 is SYDVKM in the germline V gene. The CDR3 is CASKEHTEAFF. Here the CDR3 DNA reads TGTGCCAGCAAAGAGCACACTGAAGCTTTCTTT.

This chain joins TRBV28 and TRBJ1-1; no firm D call. Deletions cut 4 bases from V and 7 bases from J, with 10 bases between. The germline V gene has CDR1 MDHEN and CDR2 SYDVKM. The CDR3 covers 12 residues. The CDR3 sequence is CASSSPPYEAFF. For the CDR3, the DNA is TGTGCCAGCAGTTCGCCCCCTTATGAAGCTTTCTTT.